This passage covers 8 T cell receptor beta chains from one sample sequenced in a study of shared clonotypes between healthy human individuals. TCRdb's copy holds only in-frame clones and misses some; the assay was immunoSEQ multiplex PCR. The sample lists a few hundred thousand clones; around 80% were seen once. The sequenced sample consisted of PBMCs. These receptors were obtained from a woman aged 40-49 years in good health. Some clones in this sample may be carry-over from other donors' samples.

The V call is TRBV30, the J call TRBJ1-3; 8 nucleotides match TRBD1. Germline loops: CDR1 GTSNPN, CDR2 SVGIG (reference sequence). The CDR3 loop spans 15 amino acids. The junction had 4 bases not matched to a gene; V was cut back by 2 bases and J by 1 base. The CDR3: CAWSQGAISGNTIYF. The CDR3 coding sequence is TGTGCCTGGAGTCAGGGGGCCATTTCTGGAAACACCATATATTTT.

V usage is TRBV6-1 and J usage is TRBJ1-2; D is undetermined. Trimming pared 2 bases from V and 4 bases from J, leaving 5 bases between. Germline V gene lookup returns CDR1 MNHNS and CDR2 SASEGT. This CDR3 has 12 residues. CDR3 region: CASSESVYGYTF. The CDR3 DNA reads as TGTGCCAGCAGTGAATCCGTCTATGGCTACACCTTC.

Many counts were recorded for this clone. The chain carries TRBV2 and TRBJ2-3; unclear D gene. The CDR3 totals 12 residues. From germline, CDR1 is SNHLY and CDR2 FYNNEI. V lost 2 bases and J 4 bases, leaving 4 bases between the germline ends. The CDR3 coding sequence is TGTGCCAGCAGTGAATGGGCAGATACGCAGTATTTT. This sequence encodes CASSEWADTQYF. Full variable domain (rest looked up from reference TRBV2 and TRBJ2-3): EPEVTQTPSHQVTQMGQEVILRCVPISNHLYFYWYRQILGQKVEFLVSFYNNEISEKSEIFDDQFSVERPDGSNFTLKIRSTKLEDSAMYFCASSEWADTQYFGPGTRLTVL.

The rearrangement uses TRBV6-1 and TRBJ2-1; D possibly corresponds to TRBD2 (5 bases). Germline CDR1 reads MNHNS; CDR2 reads SASEGT. CDR3 length equals 15 residues. With 10 bases removed from V and 1 base from J, the gap between germline ends came to 17 bases. CDR3 amino acids: CATHLAPTSYNEQFF. In DNA form, the CDR3 reads TGTGCCACGCACCTAGCCCCCACTTCCTACAATGAGCAGTTCTTC.

The rearrangement links TRBV15 to TRBJ2-7; D gene ambiguous. CDR1 and CDR2 from the germline V gene are LNHNV and YYDKDF (reference sequence). CDR3 size: 13 residues. V gave up 3 bases and J gave up 2 bases, with 8 bases separating them. The CDR3 DNA is TGTGCCACCAGCAGCCCGAAAGCCTACGAGCAGTACTTC. This gives the protein CATSSPKAYEQYF.

This clone showed up just once. The chain recombines TRBV28 with TRBJ1-3; the D gene is possibly TRBD1 (5 bases). The V gene lost 6 bases and the J gene lost 3 bases, with 18 bases spanning the gap. CDR3 length equals 16 residues. Per the germline V gene, CDR1 is MDHEN and CDR2 is SYDVKM. The CDR3: CASSRRRDFHGNTIYF. CDR3 nucleotide sequence: TGTGCCAGCAGCCGTCGTCGGGACTTCCATGGAAACACCATATATTTT.

V and J are TRBV2 and TRBJ1-1; 9 bases align to TRBD1. Trimming cost V 7 bases and J 7 bases; bases outside gene matches: 7. The CDR3 runs 13 residues. CDR1 is SNHLY, CDR2 FYNNEI, per germline. For the CDR3, the DNA is TGTGCCAGCACCCGGGACAGGGAGTTTGAAGCTTTCTTT. Translated, it gives CASTRDREFEAFF.

Concerning this clone: A read error is possible here, since a much larger clone lies one base away. V is TRBV6-1 and J is TRBJ1-1, with TRBD1 matching over 8 bases. CDR1 is MNHNS and CDR2 is SASEGT in the germline V gene. V shed 6 bases, J shed 4 bases, and the junction held 4 bases outside the gene matches. The CDR3 is 13 residues long. The CDR3 DNA is TGTGCCAGCAGCTTCGACAGGGGCACTGAAGCTTTCTTT. Protein sequence: CASSFDRGTEAFF.